This TCR beta chain came from a study of T-cell reconstitution after alpha-beta-depleted transplantation in children. The authors prepared the TCRbeta library with unique molecular identifiers. From the PCR reads, TCRdb called clonotypes with MiXCR, one entry per CDR3 protein. The sample has 60,000 to 100,000 distinct CDR3 sequences, 15% to 20% seen once; the top ten hold less than 60%. V lost 4 bases and J 6 bases, leaving 14 bases between the germline ends. Germline V lookup: CDR1 SGHRS, CDR2 YFSETQ. The CDR3 has 14 residues. The material was PBMCs, mostly from graft donor cells, obtained 360 days after TCRalphabeta/CD19-depleted stem cell transplant. This sequence joins TRBV5-1 and TRBJ2-1; possibly TRBD2 for D (5 bases). The sequence came from a male patient between 2 and 15 years old who had a stem cell transplant for acute lymphoblastic leukemia, so the T cells may come from the graft donor. The CDR3 protein is CASSIGPGFNEQFF. The CDR3 bases are TGCGCCAGCAGCATAGGACCGGGATTCAATGAGCAGTTCTTC. Drawing the rest from reference TRBV5-1 and TRBJ2-1, the complete variable domain is KAGVTQTPRYLIKTRGQQVTLSCSPISGHRSVSWYQQTPGQGLQFLFEYFSETQRNKGNFPGRFSGRQFSNSRSEMNVSTLELGDSALYLCASSIGPGFNEQFFGPGTRLTVL.